The next 32 T cell receptor beta chains were all read from a single sample in a study of T cell responses to AZD1222 COVID-19 vaccine. Assay: immunoSEQ multiplex PCR; the TCRdb copy retains only in-frame clones and omits some. The profile covers some 83,000 clones, with 75% to 90% appearing a single time and less than 7.5% taken by the ten largest. Sample: peripheral blood, taken on day 0 of AZD1222 vaccination. The receptors shown here come from an adult in good health.

The J gene is TRBJ1-1, the V gene TRBV10-3; D is uncertain. Trimming shortened V by 6 bases and J by 8 bases, and 13 bases separated the two germline ends. CDR3 length equals 12 residues. From germline, CDR1 is ENHRY and CDR2 SYGVKD. Here the CDR3 reads CAISSNTPEAFF. Written as DNA, the CDR3 is TGTGCCATCAGCAGCAACACGCCAGAAGCTTTCTTT.

V gene TRBV9 combines with J gene TRBJ1-2; D gene unclear. Trimming left V 3 bases short and J 8 bases short, with 17 bases between. The CDR3 runs to 14 residues. CDR1 and CDR2 from the germline V gene are SGDLS and YYNGEE. The CDR3 region has the DNA TGTGCCAGCAGCGCGGACTCGATCCCGAGGGGCTACACCTTC. Its translation: CASSADSIPRGYTF.

This clone was counted a single time. The genes are TRBV5-4 and TRBJ1-1, with no clear D. The germline CDR1 and CDR2 sequences are SGHNT and YYREEE (reference sequence). The CDR3 has 16 residues. The V end lost 0 bases, the J end lost 1 base, and 13 bases lay between the germline ends. Written as DNA, the CDR3 is TGTGCCAGCAGCTTGGGGAGTGGGATGTGGAACACTGAAGCTTTCTTT. It is translated as CASSLGSGMWNTEAFF.

This chain joins TRBV3-1 (or the pseudogene TRBV3-2) and TRBJ1-3; no clear D. The germline gives CDR1 LGHDT, CDR2 YNNKEL (reference sequence). The CDR3 is 14 residues long. Trimming removed 1 base at V and 4 bases at J, with 8 bases between. The CDR3 is CASSQGGIGNTIYF. CDR3 sequence (DNA): TGTGCCAGCAGCCAAGGGGGAATCGGAAACACCATATATTTT.

This clone occurred once. The chain has TRBV19 and TRBJ1-3; the match to TRBD1 covers 9 bases. Trimming took 4 bases from V and 1 from J; bases not matched to a gene: 2. In germline, CDR1 is LNHDA, CDR2 SQIVND (reference sequence). This CDR3 comprises 15 residues. The CDR3 is CASSTTGGSGNTIYF. CDR3 coding DNA: TGTGCCAGTAGTACGACAGGGGGATCTGGAAACACCATATATTTT.

The V gene is TRBV19, the J gene TRBJ1-2; D is unclear. In germline, CDR1 is LNHDA, CDR2 SQIVND (reference sequence). V lost 1 base and J 5 bases, leaving 17 bases between the germline ends. The CDR3 has 16 residues. The CDR3 here is CASSIVANSGGYGYTF. The CDR3 region has the DNA TGTGCCAGTAGTATAGTAGCCAACAGCGGCGGGTATGGCTACACCTTC.

The rearrangement links TRBV5-1 to TRBJ1-1; D may be TRBD1 (5 bases). Germline CDR1 SGHRS, CDR2 YFSETQ. V was trimmed by 4 bases and J by 0 bases, leaving 10 bases between them. CDR3 length equals 14 residues. CDR3 DNA: TGCGCCAGCAGCCTGACAGTTATGAACACTGAAGCTTTCTTT. Its protein is CASSLTVMNTEAFF.

The genes are TRBV16 and TRBJ2-7; D possibly corresponds to TRBD1 (6 bases). The germline V gene has CDR1 KGHSY and CDR2 FQNENV. The CDR3 runs to 13 residues. The V end was cut by 0 bases, the J end by 4 bases, with 7 bases between. This CDR3 reads CASSQSGGYEQYF. The DNA of the CDR3 is TGTGCCAGCAGCCAATCAGGGGGATACGAGCAGTACTTC. The full variable domain, in which reference TRBV16 and TRBJ2-7 provide the parts outside the CDR3, is GEEVAQTPKHLVRGEGQKAKLYCAPIKGHSYVFWYQQVLKNEFKFLISFQNENVFDETGMPKERFSAKCLPNSPCSLEIQATKLEDSAVYFCASSQSGGYEQYFGPGTRLTVT.

This chain connects TRBV18 to TRBJ1-5, with 8 bases identical to TRBD1. The V gene's germline CDR1 is KGHSH and CDR2 LQKENI. The CDR3 has 14 residues. V lost 6 bases, J lost 3 bases, and 4 bases stayed unmatched. The CDR3 spells CASSSTGANQPQHF. CDR3 coding DNA: TGTGCCAGCTCGTCGACAGGGGCCAATCAGCCCCAGCATTTT. Full variable domain (remainder filled in from reference TRBV18 and TRBJ1-5): NAGVMQNPRHLVRRRGQEARLRCSPMKGHSHVYWYRQLPEEGLKFMVYLQKENIIDESGMPKERFSAEFPKEGPSILRIQQVVRGDSAAYFCASSSTGANQPQHFGDGTRLSIL.

This clone was seen more than once but under ten times. The chain recombines TRBV7-9 with TRBJ2-7; TRBD1 aligns across 7 bases. V trimming: 10 bases; J trimming: 3 bases; junction bases outside the gene matches: 12. Germline CDR1 and CDR2: SEHNR and FQNEAQ (reference sequence). The CDR3 contains 14 residues. CDR3 region: CATTPRGNSYEQYF. CDR3 in DNA: TGTGCCACCACACCCAGGGGGAACAGCTACGAGCAGTACTTC.

The V call is TRBV27, the J call TRBJ2-7, with 12 bases fitting TRBD2. The CDR3 consists of 16 residues. Trimming took 6 bases from V and 3 from J; bases not matched to a gene: 9. Germline lookup yields CDR1 MNHEY and CDR2 SMNVEV (reference sequence). CDR3 nucleotides: TGTGCCAGCAGGCCTAGCGGGGGGGAGGTCTTCTACGAGCAGTACTTC. Its translation: CASRPSGGEVFYEQYF.

About this clone: Other DNA sequences in the sample encode the same CDR3. This chain uses TRBV28 with TRBJ1-2; D might be TRBD1 (5 bases). The V end was cut by 6 bases, the J end by 3 bases, with 11 bases between. The CDR3 runs 13 residues. The germline gives CDR1 MDHEN, CDR2 SYDVKM. The CDR3 nucleotides are TGTGCCAGCAGCCCTACAGGCTACTATGGCTACACCTTC. Translating gives CASSPTGYYGYTF.

The chain recombines TRBV24-1 with TRBJ2-3; 9 bases are a match to TRBD2. CDR3 size: 16 residues. The J segment lost 2 bases and the V segment lost 4 bases, leaving 6 bases of the junction unmatched. CDR1 and CDR2 (germline): KGHDR, SFDVKD. CDR3 nucleotide sequence: TGTGCCACCAGTGACATTAGCGGGGGAGTCACAGATACGCAGTATTTT. It is translated as CATSDISGGVTDTQYF.

The chain combines TRBV4-3 with TRBJ2-5, with 10 positions matching TRBD2. CDR1 and CDR2 from the germline V gene are LGHNA and YSLEER. The CDR3 sequence is 14 residues long. The ends lost 4 bases at V and 3 bases at J; junction bases unmatched: 2. CDR3 sequence (DNA): TGCGCCAGCAGCCCCCTAGCGGGGGAAGAGACCCAGTACTTC. Protein: CASSPLAGEETQYF.

The CDR3 loop is CASSPGTLGQPQHF. CDR3 DNA sequence: TGTGCCAGCTCTCCCGGGACGTTGGGTCAGCCCCAGCATTTT. V usage is TRBV18 and J usage is TRBJ1-5; perhaps TRBD1 as D (5 bases). CDR1 is KGHSH, CDR2 LQKENI, per germline. The CDR3 spans 14 residues. V was shortened by 6 bases and J by 6 bases, with 15 bases between the two germline ends. The whole variable domain, remainder taken from reference TRBV18 and TRBJ1-5, is NAGVMQNPRHLVRRRGQEARLRCSPMKGHSHVYWYRQLPEEGLKFMVYLQKENIIDESGMPKERFSAEFPKEGPSILRIQQVVRGDSAAYFCASSPGTLGQPQHFGDGTRLSIL.

The chain combines TRBV9 with TRBJ2-7; possibly TRBD1 for D (6 bases). There are 14 residues in the CDR3. The germline CDR1 and CDR2 sequences are SGDLS and YYNGEE. V lost 0 bases, J lost 1 base, and 8 bases lay in between. The CDR3 coding sequence is TGTGCCAGCAGCGTAGGGGACAAGTCCTACGAGCAGTACTTC. It translates to CASSVGDKSYEQYF.

The CDR3 reads CATSPSGTAYEQYF. The CDR3 region has the DNA TGTGCCACCAGTCCTTCCGGGACAGCCTACGAGCAGTACTTC. The chain has TRBV24-1 and TRBJ2-7; 7 positions agree with TRBD1. The V gene's germline CDR1 is KGHDR and CDR2 SFDVKD. This CDR3 has 14 amino acids. Trimming cost V 6 bases and J 2 bases; bases outside gene matches: 6.

The V call is TRBV2, the J call TRBJ1-1; no reliable D call. V was pared by 4 bases and J by 8 bases, with 8 bases between. CDR1 and CDR2 (germline): SNHLY, FYNNEI. This CDR3 has 11 residues. In DNA form, the CDR3 reads TGTGCCAGCAGTGGTCACGTAGAAGCTTTCTTT. It yields the protein CASSGHVEAFF. The whole variable domain, filled in from reference TRBV2 and TRBJ1-1, reads EPEVTQTPSHQVTQMGQEVILRCVPISNHLYFYWYRQILGQKVEFLVSFYNNEISEKSEIFDDQFSVERPDGSNFTLKIRSTKLEDSAMYFCASSGHVEAFFGQGTRLTVV.

CDR3 amino acids: CASSLSSGGTDTQYF. CDR3 DNA sequence: TGTGCCAGCAGTTTATCTAGCGGAGGCACAGATACGCAGTATTTT. The chain employs TRBV28 and TRBJ2-3; the match to TRBD2 covers 7 bases. V was clipped by 1 base and J by 1 base; unmatched bases: 2. CDR3 length equals 15 residues. Per the germline V gene, CDR1 is MDHEN and CDR2 is SYDVKM.

This sequence joins TRBV7-8 and TRBJ1-3; D is uncertain. Germline values: CDR1 SGHVS, CDR2 FQNEAQ. V lost 1 base and J lost 0, with 13 bases in between. The CDR3 extends over 17 amino acids. The CDR3 reads CASSLVSGDVSGNTIYF. The DNA of the CDR3 is TGTGCCAGCAGCTTAGTTTCGGGAGACGTCTCTGGAAACACCATATATTTT.

The chain links TRBV7-2 to TRBJ2-7; D gene ambiguous. Germline V lookup: CDR1 SGHTA, CDR2 FQGNSA. V shed 7 bases and J shed 3 bases, with 7 bases lying between them. CDR3 length equals 11 residues. The CDR3 region is CASKDVYEQYF. The CDR3 DNA sequence: TGTGCCAGCAAGGATGTCTACGAGCAGTACTTC.

The chain employs TRBV6-2 or TRBV6-3 and TRBJ2-7, with D possibly matching TRBD2 (6 bases). The CDR3 spans 15 residues. V lost 2 bases, J lost 2 bases, and 13 bases lay in between. Germline V gives CDR1 MNHEY, CDR2 SVGEGT. In DNA, the CDR3 is TGTGCCAGCAGTTACCCCCGGGGGAAGACCTACGAGCAGTACTTC. Protein sequence: CASSYPRGKTYEQYF.

The genes are TRBV29-1 and TRBJ1-2, with D unresolved. The CDR3 extends over 13 amino acids. Germline V gene sequence: CDR1 SQVTM, CDR2 ANQGSEA. The V end was cut by 6 bases, the J end by 2 bases, with 13 bases between. CDR3 loop: CSVPPQENYGYTF. The CDR3 DNA reads TGCAGCGTCCCCCCCCAGGAAAACTATGGCTACACCTTC.

In DNA form, the CDR3 reads TGTGCCAGCAGCGGCCGGGACCAAGAAGCCTACGAGCAGTACTTC. It yields the protein CASSGRDQEAYEQYF. This sequence joins TRBV9 and TRBJ2-7, with D perhaps given as TRBD1 or TRBD2 (5 bases each). CDR1 and CDR2 (germline): SGDLS, YYNGEE. Trimming took off 3 bases at V and 2 bases at J, with 15 bases between the two ends. The CDR3 covers 15 residues.

This CDR3 is CASSLGGWDEQYF. The CDR3, as DNA: TGTGCCAGTAGCCTGGGAGGGTGGGACGAGCAGTACTTC. V usage is TRBV19 and J usage is TRBJ2-7, with TRBD2 identical over 7 bases. The trim removed 6 bases at V and 5 bases at J, leaving 7 bases unmatched. Germline loops: CDR1 LNHDA, CDR2 SQIVND (reference sequence). The CDR3 covers 13 residues.

The gene calls are TRBV13 and TRBJ1-5; D is uncertain. Trimming took off 4 bases at V and 3 bases at J, with 7 bases between the two ends. The germline gives CDR1 PRHDT, CDR2 FYEKMQ (reference sequence). There are 13 residues in the CDR3. CDR3 protein: CASSSGFNQPQHF. The CDR3 DNA sequence: TGTGCCAGCAGCTCGGGCTTCAATCAGCCCCAGCATTTT.

The CDR3 bases are TGTGCCAGCGTTTTTTCATGGGGGGATGGCTACACCTTC. Translated, it gives CASVFSWGDGYTF. The rearrangement uses TRBV25-1 and TRBJ1-2, with D possibly matching TRBD1 (5 bases). The germline gives CDR1 MGHDK, CDR2 SYGVNS. Trimming took 8 bases from V and 6 from J, leaving 16 bases between them. The CDR3 is made up of 13 amino acids.

This clone was detected only a few times. This chain connects TRBV11-2 to TRBJ2-1, with 13 positions matching TRBD2. The CDR3 is 15 amino acids. V lost 4 bases, J lost 7 bases, and 4 bases stayed unmatched. From germline, CDR1 is SGHAT and CDR2 FQNNGV. DNA of the CDR3: TGTGCCAGCAGCTGGGCACTAGCGGGAGGGAATGAGCAGTTCTTC. Its protein product is CASSWALAGGNEQFF.

As concerns this clone: At the DNA level, this CDR3 is encoded by other sequences in the same sample as well. The chain links TRBV28 to TRBJ1-2; unclear D gene. V was shortened by 5 bases and J by 2 bases, with 6 bases between the two germline ends. Germline lookup yields CDR1 MDHEN and CDR2 SYDVKM. This CDR3 has 12 amino acids. The DNA for the CDR3 is TGTGCCAGCAGTCGACGGAACTATGGCTACACCTTC. This codes for CASSRRNYGYTF.

The gene calls are TRBV12-5 and TRBJ1-1; D unresolved. The germline gives CDR1 LGHNT, CDR2 FRNRAP. The CDR3 is 13 residues long. Trimming took 2 bases from V and 2 from J, leaving 6 bases between them. The chain's CDR3 is CASGLSGNTEAFF. Written as DNA, the CDR3 is TGTGCTAGTGGTTTGTCCGGCAACACTGAAGCTTTCTTT.

The chain has TRBV30 and TRBJ2-7, with D possibly matching TRBD1 (6 bases). Trimming shortened V by 5 bases and J by 4 bases, and 12 bases separated the two germline ends. The CDR3 runs to 12 residues. Germline V gives CDR1 GTSNPN, CDR2 SVGIG (reference sequence). The CDR3 is CAWGQDRYEQYF. In DNA form, the CDR3 reads TGTGCCTGGGGCCAAGACAGGTACGAGCAGTACTTC.

V and J are TRBV24-1 and TRBJ1-2; D uncertain. Germline CDR1 and CDR2: KGHDR and SFDVKD. This CDR3 has 11 residues. Trimming removed 5 bases at V and 5 bases at J, with 5 bases between. CDR3: CATSAGYGYTF. For the CDR3, the DNA is TGTGCCACCAGTGCTGGGTATGGCTACACCTTC.